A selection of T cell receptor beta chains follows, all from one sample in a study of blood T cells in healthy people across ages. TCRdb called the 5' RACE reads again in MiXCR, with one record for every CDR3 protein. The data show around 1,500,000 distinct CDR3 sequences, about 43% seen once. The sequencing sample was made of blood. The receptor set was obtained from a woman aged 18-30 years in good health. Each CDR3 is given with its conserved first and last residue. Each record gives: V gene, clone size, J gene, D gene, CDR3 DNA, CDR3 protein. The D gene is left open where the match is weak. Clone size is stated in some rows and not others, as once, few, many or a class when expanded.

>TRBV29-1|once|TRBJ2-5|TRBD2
TGCAGCGTAGCGAGGGGAGGGGAGACCCGGTACTTC
CSVARGGETRYF
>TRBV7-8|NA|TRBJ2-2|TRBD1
TGTGCCAGCAGCACTACAGGGGTGGTGACCGGGGAGCTGTTTTTT
CASSTTGVVTGELFF
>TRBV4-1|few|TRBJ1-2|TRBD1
TGCGCCAGCAGCCAAAGGCCGGGGACAGGGGGCCTCTATGGCTACACCTTC
CASSQRPGTGGLYGYTF
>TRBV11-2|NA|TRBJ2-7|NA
TGTGCCAGCAGCTTAGATCTTGGGGCAGGGGCGACCTACGAGCAGTACTTC
CASSLDLGAGATYEQYF
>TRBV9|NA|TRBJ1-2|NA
TGTGCCAGCAGCTTTAGCGGCAGGATGGGCCTGGATGGCTACACCTTC
CASSFSGRMGLDGYTF
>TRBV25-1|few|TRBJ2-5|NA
TGTGCCAGCAGTGAATATGGCGGGGAGGTTCAAGAGACCCAGTACTTC
CASSEYGGEVQETQYF
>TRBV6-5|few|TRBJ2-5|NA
TGTGCCAGCACCGAGGACGTCCGGGAGACCCAGTACTTC
CASTEDVRETQYF
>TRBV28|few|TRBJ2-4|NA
TGTGCCAGCACTGGGGGGAACATTCAGTACTTC
CASTGGNIQYF
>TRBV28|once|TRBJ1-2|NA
TGTGCCAGCAAAGACACAGGGTCAGCTAACTATGGCTACACCTTC
CASKDTGSANYGYTF
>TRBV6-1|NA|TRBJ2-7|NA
TGTGCCAGCAGCTTCGATGAGGTAGAGGAGCAGTACTTC
CASSFDEVEEQYF
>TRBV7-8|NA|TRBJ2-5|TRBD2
TGTGCCAGCAGCCAAGGCCAGCGGGAGACCTACGGGCAGTACTTC
CASSQGQRETYGQYF
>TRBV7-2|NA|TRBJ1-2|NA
TGTGCCAGCAGCTTAAGGGCCGTGAACTATGGCTACACCTTC
CASSLRAVNYGYTF
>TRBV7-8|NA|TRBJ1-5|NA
TGTGCCAGCAGCTTAACCCTGGGACGGGACTATAGCAATCAGCCCCAGCATTTT
CASSLTLGRDYSNQPQHF
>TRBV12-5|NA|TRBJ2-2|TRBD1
TGTGCTAGTGGTTTGGGTCGGACAGGGTTCGACACCGGGGAGCTGTTTTTT
CASGLGRTGFDTGELFF
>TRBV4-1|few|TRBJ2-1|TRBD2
TGCGCCAGCAGCAGGCAGAGGACTAGCGGGAGGGCCAATGAGCAGTTCTTC
CASSRQRTSGRANEQFF
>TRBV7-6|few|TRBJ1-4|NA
TGTGCCAGCAGCCCGGTCAATGAAAAACTGTTTTTT
CASSPVNEKLFF
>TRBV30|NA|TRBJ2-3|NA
TGTGCCTGGAGTCCCCAACCGGGATTGGGAGATACGCAGTATTTT
CAWSPQPGLGDTQYF
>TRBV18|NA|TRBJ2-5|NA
TGTGCCAGCTCACCCCTGGAGAGCGGCGCGGGGCAGTACTTC
CASSPLESGAGQYF
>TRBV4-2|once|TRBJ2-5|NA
TGTGCCAGCAGACCGGGGGCGGAAGGGGACCAAGAGACCCAGTACTTC
CASRPGAEGDQETQYF
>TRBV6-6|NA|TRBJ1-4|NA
TGTACCAGCAGTTACTCAGGACGGGATAATGAAAAACTGTTTTTT
CTSSYSGRDNEKLFF
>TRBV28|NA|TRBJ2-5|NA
TGTGCCAGCAGTGCAGGGTACTCCCAAGAGACCCAGTACTTC
CASSAGYSQETQYF
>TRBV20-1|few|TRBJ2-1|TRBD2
TGCAGTGCTAGAGATTTCAGCGGGGGGTGGGAGCAGTTCTTC
CSARDFSGGWEQFF
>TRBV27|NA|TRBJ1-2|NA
TGTGCCAGCAGTTTATCAAGGGGGTCTGGCTACACCTTC
CASSLSRGSGYTF
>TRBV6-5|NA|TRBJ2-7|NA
TGTGCCAGCAGTCCCCACACAAAGGACCGATACGAGCAGTACTTC
CASSPHTKDRYEQYF
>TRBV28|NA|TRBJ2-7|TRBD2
TGTGCCAGCAGTTTGGGCAGGGGACTAGCGGGAGTGGGCGAGCAGTACTTC
CASSLGRGLAGVGEQYF
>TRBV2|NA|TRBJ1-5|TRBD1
TGTGCCAGCAGTGACGCAGGGGGCGATGGCAATCAGCCCCAGCATTTT
CASSDAGGDGNQPQHF
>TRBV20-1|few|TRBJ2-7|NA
TGCAGTGCTAGAGATCCTAGCCGCTCCTACGAGCAGTACTTC
CSARDPSRSYEQYF
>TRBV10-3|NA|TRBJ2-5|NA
TGTGCCATCAGTGAGTCGGGAAAAGAGACCCAGTACTTC
CAISESGKETQYF
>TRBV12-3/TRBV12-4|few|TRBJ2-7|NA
TGTGCCAGCAGTTTAGAGTCAGAAACCTACGAGCAGTACTTC
CASSLESETYEQYF
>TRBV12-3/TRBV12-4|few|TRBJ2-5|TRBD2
TGTGCCAGCAGTCCAAACGTAGCGGGAGTCGGAGAGACCCAGTACTTC
CASSPNVAGVGETQYF
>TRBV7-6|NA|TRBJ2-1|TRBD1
TGTGCCAGCAGCCCCCCAATGACAGGGTGGGTCAATGAGCAGTTCTTC
CASSPPMTGWVNEQFF
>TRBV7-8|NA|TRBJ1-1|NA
TGTGCCAGCAGCTTCTATGAGGAAACCACTGAAGCTTTCTTT
CASSFYEETTEAFF
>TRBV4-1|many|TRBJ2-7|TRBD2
TGCGCCAGCAGCCCCACCGGGACTAGCGACTACGAGCAGTACTTC
CASSPTGTSDYEQYF
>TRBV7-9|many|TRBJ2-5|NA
TGTGCCAGCAGCCGACTACAACAAATAGAGACCCAGTACTTC
CASSRLQQIETQYF
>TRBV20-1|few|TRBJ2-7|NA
TGCAGTGCACTCTGGGTCGTCAACGAGCAGTACTTC
CSALWVVNEQYF
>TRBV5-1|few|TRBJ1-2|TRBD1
TGCGCCAGCAGCCCGGGACAGGCGGAGGATGGCTACACCTTC
CASSPGQAEDGYTF
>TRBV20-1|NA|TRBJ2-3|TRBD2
TGCAGTAGCGAGACTAGCGGTCGAGATACGCAGTATTTT
CSSETSGRDTQYF
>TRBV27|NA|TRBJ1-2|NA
TGTGCCAGCAGTTTATGGGGCGCCGATGGCAACACCTTC
CASSLWGADGNTF
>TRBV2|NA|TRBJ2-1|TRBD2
TGTGCCAGCAGGGGTCGGCGGGAGGCTGTCTATGAGCAGTTCTTC
CASRGRREAVYEQFF
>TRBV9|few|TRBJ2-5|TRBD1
TGTGCCAGCAGCGTAGCGACAGGGCTGCAAGAGACCCAGTACTTC
CASSVATGLQETQYF
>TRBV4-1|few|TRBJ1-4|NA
TGCGCCAGCAGCCAAGAAGGCATTTCTAATGAAAAACTGTTTTTT
CASSQEGISNEKLFF
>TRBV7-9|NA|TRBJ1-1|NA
TGTGCCAGCAGCTTAGTGAACCCTCTGAACACTGAAGCTTTCTTT
CASSLVNPLNTEAFF
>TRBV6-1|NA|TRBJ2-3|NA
TGTGCCAGCAGTGAACTCCGCGGGTTCCTCACAGATACGCAGTATTTT
CASSELRGFLTDTQYF
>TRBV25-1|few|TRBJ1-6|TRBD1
TGTGCCAGCAGTGAGACAGGGTTTTCCTTAGGTTCACCCCTCCACTTT
CASSETGFSLGSPLHF
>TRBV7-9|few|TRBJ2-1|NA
TGTGCCAGCGCCAGGGGCTCTAATGAGCAGTTCTTC
CASARGSNEQFF